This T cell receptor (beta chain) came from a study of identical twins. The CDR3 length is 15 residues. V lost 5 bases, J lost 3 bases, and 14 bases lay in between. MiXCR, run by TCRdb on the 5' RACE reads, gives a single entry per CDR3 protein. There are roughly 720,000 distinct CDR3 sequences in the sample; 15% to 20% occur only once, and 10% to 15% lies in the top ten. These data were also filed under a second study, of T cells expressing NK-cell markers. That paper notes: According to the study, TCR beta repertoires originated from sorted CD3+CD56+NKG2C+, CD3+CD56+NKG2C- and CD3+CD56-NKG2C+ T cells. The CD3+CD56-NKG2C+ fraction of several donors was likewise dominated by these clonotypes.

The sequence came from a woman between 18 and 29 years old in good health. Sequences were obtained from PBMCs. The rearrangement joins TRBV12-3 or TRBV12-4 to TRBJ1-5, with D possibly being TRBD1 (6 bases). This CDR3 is CASSLPTGLNQPQHF. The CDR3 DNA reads TGTGCCAGCAGTCTTCCGACAGGCCTCAATCAGCCCCAGCATTTT.